This T cell receptor beta chain was recorded in a study of CXCR3-negative and CXCR3-positive naive CD8 T cells (dated by TCRdb to the late 2010s). Describing the broader study: In total, 130 million to 150 million TRB reads were obtained, which works out to roughly 1.5 +/- 0.3 million reads per library. Diversity and physicochemical repertoire analyses were performed on about a dozen donors pooled from two independent experiments. The TRBV-TRBJ cluster analysis covered naive subsets from roughly 5 donors and memory cells from 3 donors. Overall study results and their limits: CXCR3 expression partially decreased after cryopreservation, so most assays used freshly isolated PBMCs. Because surface CD5, which is linked to self-reactivity in mice, was comparable between the naive subsets, TCR interaction strength was also inferred from the physicochemical properties of TRB CDR3s. Similar TRBV-TRBJ usage was shown by naive CXCR3-negative and CXCR3-positive cells from the same donor, whereas distinct patterns were shown by memory cells. TRB CDR3s from CXCR3-positive naive cells showed higher hydrophobicity (lower Kidera factor 4), lower energy, and higher strength and volume indices than CXCR3-negative naive cells. Repertoire diversity was comparably high in both naive subsets but much lower in memory CD8+ T cells.

A word on this clonotype: No antigen is known for it.

For each CD8+ T cell subset, flow sorting was done in triplicate, and 300,000 to 350,000 cells per subset went directly into RLT lysis buffer. Naive CD8+ T cells were defined stringently as CD45RO-CCR7+CD27+CD95- to exclude memory contaminants. Using standard density gradient centrifugation, peripheral blood mononuclear cells were isolated from buffy coats. Naive CXCR3-negative and CXCR3-positive CD8+ T cells were flow-sorted on a FACSAria III. An RNeasy Mini Kit was used to extract total RNA from the sorted cells. The instrument given in TCRdb is NextSeq 550. The Human TCR Profiling Kit (MiLaboratory) was used to make UMI-labeled 5' RACE TRB cDNA libraries. The full amount of extracted RNA was used for cDNA synthesis, and the full amount of resulting cDNA was used for PCR amplification. Libraries were prepared in parallel with an identical number of PCR cycles. On the authors' methods: With a requirement of at least two reads per UMI, MIGEC and MiXCR extracted about 50,000 +/- 10,000 unique UMI-labeled TRB cDNA molecules per library. An average of around 40,000 +/- 10,000 functional in-frame TRB CDR3 nucleotide clonotypes without stop codons was found per library. After downsampling to 5000 UMI-labeled TRB molecules per sample, diversity metrics, including normalized Shannon-Wiener and Chao1, were computed in VDJtools. Clonotype-size-weighted physicochemical properties of the central five CDR3 residues (interaction energy, strength, volume and Kidera factor 4) were computed in VDJtools. TCRdb reprocessed the reads and provides one entry for every CDR3 protein sequence; no DNA is given. These V and J calls are TCRdb output, not the study's own analysis. The record for this sample contains some 120,000 distinct CDR3 sequences. The ten largest clonotypes hold about 0.61% of the sample.

Based on the germline V gene (reference sequence), the CDR1 and CDR2 sequences are SEHNR and FQNEAQ. The CDR3 goes from the cysteine to the phenylalanine over 15 residues. No DNA was logged. Rearrangement joined TRBV7-9 to TRBJ2-3; the TRBD2 assignment by TCRdb is unverifiable without DNA. This TCR was sampled from a human donor in good health. Some clones in this sample may be carry-over from other donors' samples. The specimen was naive CXCR3+ CD8+ T cells from blood. The label giving this sample's cell subset or site can be read as: CD45RO-CCR7+CD27+CD95- naive CD8+ T cells expressing CXCR3 (TNR3+). The CDR3 region has the sequence CASSFWREATDTQYF.